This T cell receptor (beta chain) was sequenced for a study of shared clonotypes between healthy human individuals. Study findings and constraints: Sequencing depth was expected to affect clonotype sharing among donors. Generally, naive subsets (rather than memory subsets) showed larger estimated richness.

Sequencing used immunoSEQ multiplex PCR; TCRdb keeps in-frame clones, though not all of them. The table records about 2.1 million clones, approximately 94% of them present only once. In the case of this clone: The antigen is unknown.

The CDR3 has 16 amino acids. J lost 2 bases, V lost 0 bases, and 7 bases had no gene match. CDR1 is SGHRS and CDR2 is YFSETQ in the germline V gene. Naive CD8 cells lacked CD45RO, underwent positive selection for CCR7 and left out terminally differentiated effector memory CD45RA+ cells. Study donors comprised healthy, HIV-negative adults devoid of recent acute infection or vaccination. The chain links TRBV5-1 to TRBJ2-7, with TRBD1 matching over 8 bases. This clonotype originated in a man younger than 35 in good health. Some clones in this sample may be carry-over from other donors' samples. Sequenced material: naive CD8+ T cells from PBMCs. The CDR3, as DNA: TGCGCCAGCAGCTTGGGAAGGACAGGGTCGGCCTACGAGCAGTACTTC. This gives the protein CASSLGRTGSAYEQYF.